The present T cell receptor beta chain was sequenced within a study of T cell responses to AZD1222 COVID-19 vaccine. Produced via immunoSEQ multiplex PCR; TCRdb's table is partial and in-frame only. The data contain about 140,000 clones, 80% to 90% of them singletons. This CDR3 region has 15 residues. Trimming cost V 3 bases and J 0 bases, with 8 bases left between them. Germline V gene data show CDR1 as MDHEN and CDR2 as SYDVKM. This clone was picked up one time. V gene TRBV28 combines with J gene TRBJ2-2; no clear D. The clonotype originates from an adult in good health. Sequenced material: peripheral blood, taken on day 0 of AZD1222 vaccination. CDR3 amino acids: CASSFRSPNTGELFF. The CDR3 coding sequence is TGTGCCAGCAGTTTCCGCTCCCCGAACACCGGGGAGCTGTTTTTT.